This T cell receptor beta chain came from a study of blood T cell repertoires in COVID-19. The CDR3 length is 16 residues. Trimming took 4 bases from V and 5 from J; bases not matched to a gene: 9. Per the germline V gene, CDR1 is KGHDR and CDR2 is SFDVKD. Only in-frame clones appear in the TCRdb table, and some are missing; sequencing was by immunoSEQ multiplex PCR. The sample gives 250,000 to 300,000 clones, 89% of which show up once; around 4.6% is in the top ten. This TCR derives from a woman in her 40s who had recovered from COVID-19. The chain combines TRBV24-1 with TRBJ2-5, with 10 bases that match TRBD2. The sequenced sample was peripheral blood. The CDR3: CATSDESSGSSETQYF. CDR3 sequence (DNA): TGTGCCACCAGTGACGAATCTAGCGGGAGTTCTGAGACCCAGTACTTC.